The 21 T cell receptor beta chains below were found in one sample sequenced in a study of OX40 agonist ivuxolimab in advanced cancers. Generated by immunoSEQ multiplex PCR, the TCRdb table keeps only in-frame clones and is missing some. The repertoire holds fewer than 85,000 clones, with more than 75% as singletons. This specimen consisted of CD4+ or CD8+ T cells sorted from blood, obtained in a trial of the OX40 agonist ivuxolimab. The receptors were gathered from an adult with an advanced solid tumor such as melanoma, head and neck, liver or kidney cancer.

The rearrangement joins TRBV4-3 to TRBJ1-1; possibly TRBD1 for D (6 bases). CDR3 length: 15 amino acids. V lost 0 bases to trimming and J lost 3 bases, with 11 bases between them. Per germline, CDR1 LGHNA and CDR2 YSLEER. The DNA of the CDR3 is TGCGCCAGCAGCCAAGATGCCAAGGGGGACACTGAAGCTTTCTTT. Amino acids: CASSQDAKGDTEAFF.

The V gene is TRBV5-1, the J gene TRBJ1-1, with D unresolved. There are 15 residues in the CDR3. V shed 3 bases and J shed 4 bases, with 16 bases lying between them. Germline V gives CDR1 SGHRS, CDR2 YFSETQ. CDR3 coding DNA: TGCGCCAGCAGCTCTACCGGGGTCTCGGGCACTGAAGCTTTCTTT. Protein product: CASSSTGVSGTEAFF.

The chain employs TRBV19 and TRBJ2-1; TRBD1 might be the D (5 bases). Trimming left V 6 bases short and J 6 bases short, with 9 bases between. This CDR3 contains 12 residues. The germline CDR1 and CDR2 sequences are LNHDA and SQIVND (reference sequence). CDR3 amino acids: CASSTGGNEQFF. CDR3 nucleotide sequence: TGTGCCAGTAGCACAGGTGGCAATGAGCAGTTCTTC.

The chain is built from TRBV30 and TRBJ1-2; D is perhaps TRBD1 (5 bases). The V end lost 0 bases, the J end lost 6 bases, and 14 bases lay between the germline ends. There are 14 residues in the CDR3. Germline CDR1 reads GTSNPN; CDR2 reads SVGIG (reference sequence). The CDR3 here is CAWSVKGQGNGYTF. The CDR3 nucleotides are TGTGCCTGGAGTGTAAAGGGTCAGGGTAATGGCTACACCTTC.

The chain employs TRBV10-3 and TRBJ1-1, with no clear D. This CDR3 region has 13 residues. The germline CDR1 and CDR2 sequences are ENHRY and SYGVKD. The V and J ends lost 5 bases and 3 bases respectively, with 10 bases between them. The CDR3 loop reads CAISPASYTEAFF. The CDR3 nucleotides are TGTGCCATCAGTCCAGCTTCGTACACTGAAGCTTTCTTT.

This chain links TRBV11-2 with TRBJ2-7, with TRBD1 as a possible D gene (6 bases). The CDR3 totals 13 residues. V lost 1 base, J lost 4 bases, and 8 bases lay in between. In germline, CDR1 is SGHAT, CDR2 FQNNGV. The DNA for the CDR3 is TGTGCCAGCAGCTTAGGGGGGCGGTACGAGCAGTACTTC. Its protein is CASSLGGRYEQYF.

The chain links TRBV30 to TRBJ1-3; D ambiguous. V lost 0 bases, J lost 0 bases, and 12 bases lay in between. Germline V gives CDR1 GTSNPN, CDR2 SVGIG (reference sequence). The CDR3 runs 16 residues. In nucleotides, the CDR3 is TGTGCCTGGAGTGTAGTTACCCGGAGCTCTGGAAACACCATATATTTT. This codes for CAWSVVTRSSGNTIYF.

V is TRBV19 and J is TRBJ1-3, with D uncertain. Trimming left V 6 bases short and J 0 bases short, with 15 bases between. The CDR3 has 16 residues. The germline CDR1 and CDR2 sequences are LNHDA and SQIVND (reference sequence). The chain's CDR3 is CASRGKRIDSGNTIYF. In DNA, the CDR3 is TGTGCCAGTAGAGGAAAACGAATCGACTCTGGAAACACCATATATTTT. Full variable domain (outside the CDR3, taken from reference TRBV19 and TRBJ1-3): DGGITQSPKYLFRKEGQNVTLSCEQNLNHDAMYWYRQDPGQGLRLIYYSQIVNDFQKGDIAEGYSVSREKKESFPLTVTSAQKNPTAFYLCASRGKRIDSGNTIYFGEGSWLTVV.

The chain couples TRBV5-1 to TRBJ2-3; D perhaps matches TRBD2 (5 bases). The CDR3 has 14 amino acids. CDR1 is SGHRS and CDR2 is YFSETQ in the germline V gene. The ends were cut back, 2 bases at V and 1 base at J, with 8 bases in the middle. In DNA form, the CDR3 reads TGCGCCAGCAGCTTTGGGAGTCGCACAGATACGCAGTATTTT. The encoded protein is CASSFGSRTDTQYF.

V gene TRBV11-1 combines with J gene TRBJ2-4, with 9 bases matching TRBD2. Trimming removed 5 bases from V and 8 bases from J; junction bases left unmatched: 10. CDR3 length: 15 amino acids. Per the germline V gene, CDR1 is SGHAT and CDR2 is FQDESV (reference sequence). The CDR3: CASSPAGGPRDIQYF. CDR3 nucleotides: TGTGCCAGCAGCCCCGCGGGAGGGCCGAGGGACATTCAGTACTTC.

This clone came up a few times. The J gene is TRBJ2-1, the V gene TRBV2; 10 nucleotides line up with TRBD2. Per the germline V gene, CDR1 is SNHLY and CDR2 is FYNNEI. This CDR3 comprises 14 residues. V trimming: 7 bases; J trimming: 5 bases; junction bases outside the gene matches: 5. CDR3 amino acids: CASTRTSGNNEQFF. CDR3 coding DNA: TGTGCCAGCACCCGGACTAGCGGAAACAATGAGCAGTTCTTC. Full variable domain (missing parts from reference TRBV2 and TRBJ2-1): EPEVTQTPSHQVTQMGQEVILRCVPISNHLYFYWYRQILGQKVEFLVSFYNNEISEKSEIFDDQFSVERPDGSNFTLKIRSTKLEDSAMYFCASTRTSGNNEQFFGPGTRLTVL.

The V and J genes are TRBV2 and TRBJ2-1; 12 bases match TRBD2. V was pared by 6 bases and J by 6 bases, with 0 bases of the junction left unmatched. This CDR3 is 13 amino acids long. Germline lookup yields CDR1 SNHLY and CDR2 FYNNEI. Here the CDR3 DNA reads TGTGCCAGCAGGACTAGCGGGGGCAATGAGCAGTTCTTC. It translates to CASRTSGGNEQFF. Based on the CDR3 plus reference TRBV2 and TRBJ2-1, the full variable domain is EPEVTQTPSHQVTQMGQEVILRCVPISNHLYFYWYRQILGQKVEFLVSFYNNEISEKSEIFDDQFSVERPDGSNFTLKIRSTKLEDSAMYFCASRTSGGNEQFFGPGTRLTVL.

This rearrangement joins TRBV18 to TRBJ1-1, with D possibly being TRBD1 (6 bases). V lost 3 bases to trimming and J lost 1 base, with 21 bases between them. The CDR3 length is 18 residues. Per the germline V gene, CDR1 is KGHSH and CDR2 is LQKENI. CDR3 sequence: CASSPMMQGTGGNTEAFF. CDR3 nucleotides: TGTGCCAGCTCACCGATGATGCAGGGGACTGGGGGGAACACTGAAGCTTTCTTT.

The CDR3 DNA reads as TGTGCCAGCAGTGAGCCCGGAACTGAAGCTTTCTTT. This codes for CASSEPGTEAFF. The rearrangement uses TRBV6-6 and TRBJ1-1; D ambiguous. Germline lookup yields CDR1 MNHNY and CDR2 SVGAGI (reference sequence). Trimming cost V 5 bases and J 5 bases, with 9 bases left between them. This CDR3 is 12 amino acids long.

Note on this clone: The junction departs from the called germline gene at one end, perhaps through a read error. This sample also contains other DNA sequences that code for the same CDR3. The V call is TRBV6-1, the J call TRBJ2-3; D is uncertain. Germline CDR1 and CDR2: MNHNS and SASEGT. This CDR3 comprises 15 residues. In nucleotides, the CDR3 is TGTGCCAGCAGTGAAGTTGGACGAAGCACGGATACGCAGTATTTT. Its translation: CASSEVGRSTDTQYF.

CDR3 sequence: CASSPRRQLDGYTF. The CDR3 coding sequence is TGTGCCAGCAGCCCCCGTCGACAGTTGGATGGCTACACCTTC. The V gene is TRBV7-2, the J gene TRBJ1-2; weak D call: TRBD1 (5 bases). CDR1 is SGHTA and CDR2 is FQGNSA in the germline V gene. The CDR3 contains 14 residues. With 5 bases removed from V and 6 bases from J, the gap between germline ends came to 16 bases.

The rearrangement joins TRBV11-2 to TRBJ2-1; no clear D. Germline assignment: CDR1 SGHAT and CDR2 FQNNGV. This CDR3 spans 14 amino acids. The V gene lost 1 base and the J gene lost 7 bases, with 11 bases spanning the gap. CDR3 sequence: CASSLAFLENEQFF. Here the CDR3 DNA reads TGTGCCAGCAGCTTAGCATTTCTAGAGAATGAGCAGTTCTTC.

The gene calls are TRBV6-6 and TRBJ2-7; D remains ambiguous. This CDR3 contains 11 residues. Deletions cut 7 bases from V and 4 bases from J, with 8 bases between. Looked up from germline, CDR1 is MNHNY and CDR2 is SVGAGI (reference sequence). The CDR3 nucleotides read TGTGCCAGCACGGCTGCTTACGAGCAGTACTTC. Its translation is CASTAAYEQYF.

This sequence joins TRBV5-1 and TRBJ1-5; D gene uncertain. Germline-derived CDR1 and CDR2 are SGHRS and YFSETQ. Trimming stripped 0 bases from V and 0 bases from J, with 10 bases between. The CDR3 has 16 amino acids. The CDR3 nucleotides are TGCGCCAGCAGCTTGGAGGCCGGTTATAGCAATCAGCCCCAGCATTTT. Amino acid sequence: CASSLEAGYSNQPQHF.

A single count supports this clone. The chain joins TRBV6-1 to TRBJ2-2; D possibly matches TRBD1 or TRBD2 (5 bases each). V was shortened by 7 bases and J by 3 bases, with 12 bases between the two germline ends. Germline V gene sequence: CDR1 MNHNS, CDR2 SASEGT. The CDR3 is 14 residues long. CDR3 residues: CASKEQDYTGELFF. In DNA, the CDR3 is TGTGCCAGCAAGGAACAGGACTACACCGGGGAGCTGTTTTTT.

The chain links TRBV5-6 to TRBJ2-2; D is possibly TRBD2 (5 bases). The germline gives CDR1 SGHDT, CDR2 YYEEEE. The CDR3 has 16 residues. The V and J ends lost 2 bases and 4 bases respectively, with 15 bases between them. The CDR3 bases are TGTGCCAGCAGCTTTGGACGGGGTTCGGTCACCGGGGAGCTGTTTTTT. Amino acids: CASSFGRGSVTGELFF.